This TCR beta chain was recorded in a study of cytomegalovirus exposure and HLA in healthy donors. Points on this clone: The antigen is undetermined.

Germline assignment: CDR1 SGHNT and CDR2 YENEEA. This CDR3 spans 14 amino acids. Trimming pared 5 bases from V and 4 bases from J, leaving 14 bases between. Overall study results and limits: Most of the TCR beta V segments (in an earlier analysis) were productive either about 90% or about 30% of the time.

A multiplex PCR was run with 60 Vbeta primers and 13 Jbeta primers. TCRdb's copy holds only in-frame clones and misses some; the assay was immunoSEQ multiplex PCR. The sample comprises 150,000 to 200,000 clones, over 75% of which are singletons, and over 11% rests with the top ten. This TCR derives from a man aged 50-59 years in good health and CMV-seropositive. The material sequenced was PBMCs. This rearrangement joins TRBV11-3 to TRBJ1-1, with D unclear. The CDR3 sequence: CASSHTGEGTEAFF. CDR3 coding DNA: TGTGCCAGCAGCCACACCGGGGAGGGCACTGAAGCTTTCTTT.